Listed below are T cell receptor beta chains from one sample, sequenced in a study of cytomegalovirus exposure and HLA in healthy donors. Assay used: immunoSEQ multiplex PCR; TCRdb lists only in-frame clones, some missing. This table has 120,000 or so clones, over 75% appearing once. Sequencing was performed on PBMCs. The source is a man aged 40-49 years in good health and CMV-seronegative. CDR3s include the opening cysteine and the closing phenylalanine or tryptophan. D genes are given only for firm matches. Size tells how often a clone was seen (once, few, many) or the class of an expanded clone, and some rows leave it out.

TRBV5-8	TRBD2	NA	TRBJ2-1	TGTGCCAGCAGCCGGGACTATACCTACAATGAGCAGTTCTTC	CASSRDYTYNEQFF
TRBV7-2	NA	NA	TRBJ1-3	TGTGCCAGCAGCCTCGGAGGACAGAAAGGAAACACCATATATTTT	CASSLGGQKGNTIYF
TRBV5-4	NA	NA	TRBJ2-7	TGTGCCAGCAGCTCGCCGGGATCCCTCTACGAGCAGTACTTC	CASSSPGSLYEQYF
TRBV30	NA	NA	TRBJ1-3	TGTGCCTGGAGTGCCGCAGGGTCCGGAAACACCATATATTTT	CAWSAAGSGNTIYF
TRBV27	TRBD2	NA	TRBJ2-7	TGTGCCAGCAGTAACCAGCGGGGGCCAGAGATTCGGTACTTC	CASSNQRGPEIRYF
TRBV19	TRBD1	NA	TRBJ2-7	TGTGCCAGTAGCCCCGGGGGGACAGGGTCTGTGTACGAGCAGTACTTC	CASSPGGTGSVYEQYF
TRBV27	TRBD2	NA	TRBJ2-1	TGTGCCAGCAGTCCCGGACTAGTCTACAATGAGCAGTTCTTC	CASSPGLVYNEQFF
TRBV27	NA	NA	TRBJ2-7	TGTGCCAGCAGTGGACAGCGAAGCTCCTACGAGCAGTACTTC	CASSGQRSSYEQYF
TRBV10-2	NA	once	TRBJ1-3	TGCGCCAGCAGGAGCGGACCTGGAAACACCATATATTTT	CASRSGPGNTIYF
TRBV5-4	TRBD1	once	TRBJ1-6	TGTGCCAGCAGCTTGGACAGGGGGCCCCTCCACTTT	CASSLDRGPLHF
TRBV4-3	TRBD1	NA	TRBJ1-4	TGCGCCAGCAGCCAAAATCCAACAGGGGGGGATGAAAAACTGTTTTTT	CASSQNPTGGDEKLFF
TRBV6-5	NA	NA	TRBJ1-4	TGTGCCAGCAGTTACTCAGGGGTCGGAGAAAAACTGTTTTTT	CASSYSGVGEKLFF
TRBV28	TRBD1	NA	TRBJ2-7	TGTGCCAGCAGCACGAGGGACAGCCGGGACTTC	CASSTRDSRDF
TRBV6-1	NA	NA	TRBJ2-1	TGTGCCAGCAGTCTAGGCGTGCAGTTCTTC	CASSLGVQFF
TRBV6-1	NA	NA	TRBJ2-7	TGTGCCAGCATGCGATTTTTTGGTGTCGAGCAGTACTTC	CASMRFFGVEQYF
TRBV7-9	NA	NA	TRBJ1-2	TGTGCCAGCAGCCGTATAGCTAACTATGGCTACACCTTC	CASSRIANYGYTF
TRBV20-1	NA	NA	TRBJ2-5	TGCAGTGCTCGGACTCAAGAGACCCAGTACTTC	CSARTQETQYF
TRBV29-1	TRBD2	NA	TRBJ2-7	TGCAGCGTTGAGGGGAGGGAAACTAGCGGGAGTTACGAGCAGTACTTC	CSVEGRETSGSYEQYF
TRBV29-1	TRBD1	NA	TRBJ1-2	TGCAGCGCCCAGGACAGGGTCAGATCAGACTATGGCTACACCTTC	CSAQDRVRSDYGYTF
TRBV2	NA	few	TRBJ2-7	TGTGCCAGCTATGACAGCTACGAGCAGTACTTC	CASYDSYEQYF
TRBV7-2	TRBD2	NA	TRBJ2-1	TGTGCCAGCAGCTGGACCGGGACTACACCGAACAATGAGCAGTTCTTC	CASSWTGTTPNNEQFF
TRBV2	TRBD1	NA	TRBJ1-1	TGTGCCAGCCCGAGAGGGGGCATGAACACTGAAGCTTTCTTT	CASPRGGMNTEAFF
TRBV19	TRBD1	NA	TRBJ1-6	TGTGCCAGTAGTATACTACCGGGACAGGGAAATTCACCCCTCCACTTT	CASSILPGQGNSPLHF
TRBV5-4	NA	once	TRBJ2-7	TGTGCCAGCAGCTTGTACAGCGGAACTTCCTACGAGCAGTACTTC	CASSLYSGTSYEQYF
TRBV7-2	TRBD2	NA	TRBJ2-1	TGTGCCAGCAGCCCGGGACTAGCGGGGGAGCAGTTCTTC	CASSPGLAGEQFF
TRBV27	NA	NA	TRBJ2-1	TGTGCCAGCAGAGCGGTGGGCGGGGCCCCAGGGGGATATGAGCAGTTCTTC	CASRAVGGAPGGYEQFF
TRBV27	TRBD2	NA	TRBJ2-7	TGTGCCAGCAGTTTAATTGCGGGGGGGACCTACGAGCAGTACTTC	CASSLIAGGTYEQYF
TRBV18	TRBD2	NA	TRBJ2-3	TGTGCCAGCTCACACTCCAGCGGGAGGACAGATACGCAGTATTTT	CASSHSSGRTDTQYF
TRBV27	TRBD1	NA	TRBJ2-5	TGTGCCAGCAGTTTTAATCCCGGGACAGGCGTAGAGACCCAGTACTTC	CASSFNPGTGVETQYF
TRBV27	TRBD2	once	TRBJ2-1	TGTGCCAGCAGTTTTCGAAACCTAGCGGGGGGATACAATGAGCAGTTCTTC	CASSFRNLAGGYNEQFF
TRBV13	TRBD2	NA	TRBJ2-7	TGTGCCAGCAGCTTAGTAGCTAGCGGGGCCTACGAGCAGTACTTC	CASSLVASGAYEQYF
TRBV7-2	NA	once	TRBJ1-1	TGTGCCAGCAGCTCCCGGACGGGGAAAGCTTTCTTT	CASSSRTGKAFF
TRBV18	TRBD1	NA	TRBJ1-4	TGTGCCAGCTCACCACGGACAGGAGATGAAAAACTGTTTTTT	CASSPRTGDEKLFF
TRBV30	NA	NA	TRBJ2-3	TGTGCCTGGAGTAGGGGTCGTGGGCGGGGTGGCACAGATACGCAGTATTTT	CAWSRGRGRGGTDTQYF
TRBV7-6	TRBD1	NA	TRBJ2-5	TGTGCCAGCAGCTTAGGAAGTACAGGGGCGGCAGGGACCCAGTACTTC	CASSLGSTGAAGTQYF
TRBV19	TRBD2	NA	TRBJ2-1	TGTGCCAGTAGGGAAGCGGGGCTCGGAACCCATGAGCAGTTCTTC	CASREAGLGTHEQFF
TRBV9	TRBD1	NA	TRBJ1-2	TGTGCCAGCAGCCCTCGGGGGGACAGGGGGAACTATGGCTACACCTTC	CASSPRGDRGNYGYTF
TRBV9	NA	NA	TRBJ1-5	TGTGCCAGCAGCGTAGGATCGGGGAATTGGCAGTCCGGCCAGCCCCAGCATTTT	CASSVGSGNWQSGQPQHF
TRBV7-2	TRBD2	NA	TRBJ2-3	TGTGCCAGCAGCTTACGGGGGGGGACCTCAGATACGCAGTATTTT	CASSLRGGTSDTQYF
TRBV6-1	NA	NA	TRBJ1-4	TGTGCCAGCAGTGACAGGGGAGGGGATGAAAAACTGTTTTTT	CASSDRGGDEKLFF
TRBV27	NA	NA	TRBJ2-3	TGTGCCAGCACCAGTTTCTCAGATACGCAGTATTTT	CASTSFSDTQYF
TRBV7-3	TRBD2	NA	TRBJ2-3	TGTGCCAGCAGCGTTAGCGGGAGGGCCGGGGATACGCAGTATTTT	CASSVSGRAGDTQYF
TRBV18	NA	NA	TRBJ2-7	TGTGCCAGCTCACCATCCTTCCCCAGGGCGACCTACGAGCAGTACTTC	CASSPSFPRATYEQYF
TRBV5-1	NA	NA	TRBJ2-1	TGCGCCAGCAGCGTGGTAGACAATGAGCAGTTCTTC	CASSVVDNEQFF
TRBV7-2	NA	once	TRBJ2-1	TGTGCCAGCCGCCAAACACGATCGCCCCAGTTCTTC	CASRQTRSPQFF
TRBV9	TRBD2	NA	TRBJ2-7	TGTGCCAGCAGCGTAGGGACTAGCGGGACCTACGAGCAGTACTTC	CASSVGTSGTYEQYF
TRBV11-2	TRBD2	NA	TRBJ2-7	TGTGCCAGCAGCTTAGTGGCACTAGCGGACGTCTACGAGCAGTACTTC	CASSLVALADVYEQYF
TRBV28	NA	NA	TRBJ1-1	TGTGCCAGCAGCCCGGTCCGGAACACTGAAGCTTTCTTT	CASSPVRNTEAFF
TRBV6-4	TRBD1	few	TRBJ2-1	TGTGCCAGCAGCCGGACAGGGGGCGAGAACAATGAGCAGTTCTTC	CASSRTGGENNEQFF
TRBV13	TRBD1	NA	TRBJ1-6	TGTGCCAGCAGCCCGGACAGGGCCTATAATTCACCCCTCCACTTT	CASSPDRAYNSPLHF
TRBV6-6	NA	NA	TRBJ1-4	TGTGCCAGCAGTCTTCGACAGGCAGCTAATGAAAAACTGTTTTTT	CASSLRQAANEKLFF
TRBV6-1	NA	NA	TRBJ1-6	TGTGCCAGCAGTGAATTGGGGGGAGGATCATCACCCCTCCACTTT	CASSELGGGSSPLHF